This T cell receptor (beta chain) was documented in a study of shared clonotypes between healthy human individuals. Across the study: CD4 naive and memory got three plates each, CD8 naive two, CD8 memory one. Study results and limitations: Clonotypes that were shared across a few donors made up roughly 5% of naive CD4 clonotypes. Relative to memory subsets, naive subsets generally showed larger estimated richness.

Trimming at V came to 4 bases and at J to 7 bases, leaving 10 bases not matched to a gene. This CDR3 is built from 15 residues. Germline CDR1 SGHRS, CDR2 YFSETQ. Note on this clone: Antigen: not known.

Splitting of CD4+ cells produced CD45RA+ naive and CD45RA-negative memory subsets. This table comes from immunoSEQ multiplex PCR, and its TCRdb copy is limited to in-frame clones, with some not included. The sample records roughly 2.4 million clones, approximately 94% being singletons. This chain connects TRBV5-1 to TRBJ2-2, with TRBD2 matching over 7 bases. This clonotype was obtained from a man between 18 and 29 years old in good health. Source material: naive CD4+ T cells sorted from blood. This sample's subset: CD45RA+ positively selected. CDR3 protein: CASSPLGLVSGELFF. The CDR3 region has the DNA TGCGCCAGCAGCCCACTAGGACTAGTCAGCGGGGAGCTGTTTTTT.